The 25 T cell receptor beta chains presented below share a single source sample, sequenced in a study of cytomegalovirus exposure and HLA in healthy donors. PCR was performed using 60 Vbeta and 13 Jbeta primers. The method was immunoSEQ multiplex PCR; TCRdb's version includes in-frame clones alone and lacks a portion of them. The sample includes fewer than 250,000 clones, approximately 80% of them seen just once. Sequenced sample: PBMCs. The source of these receptors is a man between 25 and 39 years old in good health and CMV-seronegative.

Only a few counts were recorded for this clone. The CDR3 region is CASSVTAYSYEQYF. In DNA, the CDR3 is TGTGCCAGTAGTGTGACAGCCTACTCCTACGAGCAGTACTTC. The chain joins TRBV19 to TRBJ2-7; possibly TRBD1 for D (5 bases). The ends were cut back, 5 bases at V and 0 bases at J, with 11 bases in the middle. This CDR3 comprises 14 residues. Germline V gene sequence: CDR1 LNHDA, CDR2 SQIVND (reference sequence).

V and J are TRBV2 and TRBJ1-1; 10 bases map to TRBD1. There are 15 residues in the CDR3. Losses at the gene ends were 6 bases for V and 1 base for J; bases not matched to a gene: 5. Germline V lookup: CDR1 SNHLY, CDR2 FYNNEI. The chain's CDR3 is CASRSRQGANTEAFF. The CDR3 DNA reads TGTGCCAGCAGATCTCGACAGGGGGCGAACACTGAAGCTTTCTTT.

The chain is built from TRBV18 and TRBJ2-7, with 8 positions matching TRBD1. Germline CDR1 KGHSH, CDR2 LQKENI. The CDR3 consists of 16 residues. The ends lost 0 bases at V and 5 bases at J; junction bases unmatched: 9. Written as DNA, the CDR3 is TGTGCCAGCTCACCACCATGGACAGGGATTCCGGACGAGCAGTACTTC. This sequence encodes CASSPPWTGIPDEQYF.

J is TRBJ2-7 and V is TRBV5-6; 11 nucleotides align to TRBD1. V lost 3 bases and J lost 3; bases outside the gene matches: 2. This CDR3 comprises 14 residues. Germline V CDR1 and CDR2: SGHDT, YYEEEE. Here the CDR3 DNA reads TGTGCCAGCAGCTCCGGGACAGGGGGCTACGAGCAGTACTTC. This gives the protein CASSSGTGGYEQYF.

This clone appeared a few times. The chain employs TRBV5-6 and TRBJ2-2; D is possibly TRBD1 (6 bases). Germline V gene lookup returns CDR1 SGHDT and CDR2 YYEEEE. V was clipped by 1 base and J by 3 bases, with 10 bases between them. CDR3 length: 15 amino acids. The CDR3 here is CASSLPGVDTGELFF. The DNA for the CDR3 is TGTGCCAGCAGCTTGCCAGGGGTGGACACCGGGGAGCTGTTTTTT.

The V gene is TRBV7-8, the J gene TRBJ2-7, with TRBD2 matching over 7 bases. The CDR3 contains 13 residues. V shed 6 bases, J shed 5 bases, and the junction held 7 bases outside the gene matches. Germline V CDR1 and CDR2: SGHVS, FQNEAQ. CDR3 amino acids: CASSLLAWNEQYF. The CDR3 coding sequence is TGTGCCAGCAGTCTACTAGCGTGGAACGAGCAGTACTTC.

The chain links TRBV19 to TRBJ1-5, with no clear D. Germline V gene sequence: CDR1 LNHDA, CDR2 SQIVND (reference sequence). V shed 8 bases and J shed 3 bases, with 8 bases lying between them. The CDR3 spans 12 residues. In nucleotides, the CDR3 is TGTGCCAGTGACGGAGACAATCAGCCCCAGCATTTT. Amino acid sequence: CASDGDNQPQHF.

This sequence joins TRBV18 and TRBJ2-7; D is ambiguous. Trimming took 0 bases from V and 1 from J, leaving 10 bases between them. CDR1 is KGHSH and CDR2 is LQKENI in the germline V gene. The CDR3 is 15 amino acids. The CDR3 sequence: CASSPPGRQSYEQYF. The CDR3 DNA sequence: TGTGCCAGCTCACCACCGGGCAGGCAATCCTACGAGCAGTACTTC.

The CDR3 nucleotides are TGTGCCAGCAGCTTGGCCTTCGGGGGCGAGCAGTACTTC. It translates to CASSLAFGGEQYF. The rearrangement links TRBV5-6 to TRBJ2-7, with D perhaps TRBD2 (6 bases). There are 13 residues in the CDR3. CDR1 is SGHDT, CDR2 YYEEEE, per germline. Trimming cost V 0 bases and J 6 bases, with 10 bases left between them.

This clone was recorded once. The chain employs TRBV7-6 and TRBJ2-7; D is possibly TRBD2 (5 bases). V gave up 2 bases and J gave up 6 bases, with 11 bases separating them. The germline gives CDR1 SGHVS, CDR2 FNYEAQ. The CDR3 sequence is 13 residues long. The DNA for the CDR3 is TGTGCCAGCAGCTTAAAGATAAGCGGCGAGCAGTACTTC. The encoded protein is CASSLKISGEQYF.

This clone showed up just once. V and J are TRBV19 and TRBJ2-7; weak D call: TRBD1 (6 bases). The CDR3 runs 13 residues. The V gene lost 8 bases and the J gene lost 2 bases, with 13 bases spanning the gap. Germline V gene lookup returns CDR1 LNHDA and CDR2 SQIVND (reference sequence). CDR3 loop: CASAGTPTYEQYF. The DNA for the CDR3 is TGTGCCAGTGCCGGGACACCGACCTACGAGCAGTACTTC.

This chain links TRBV18 with TRBJ2-3; D is possibly TRBD1 (6 bases). V gave up 1 base and J gave up 0 bases, with 8 bases separating them. CDR3 size: 15 residues. Germline V gene sequence: CDR1 KGHSH, CDR2 LQKENI. The CDR3 nucleotides read TGTGCCAGCTCACCACGACAGGCTAGCACAGATACGCAGTATTTT. This translates into CASSPRQASTDTQYF.

This clone was seen only a few times. The CDR3 loop reads CASSHSGQETQYF. CDR3 nucleotides: TGTGCCAGCAGCCATAGCGGCCAAGAGACCCAGTACTTC. The chain combines TRBV7-9 with TRBJ2-5, with a weak D call TRBD2 (6 bases). CDR3 length equals 13 residues. V was clipped by 5 bases and J by 1 base, with 8 bases between them. The germline gives CDR1 SEHNR, CDR2 FQNEAQ (reference sequence). Based on the CDR3 plus reference TRBV7-9 and TRBJ2-5, the full variable domain is DTGVSQNPRHKITKRGQNVTFRCDPISEHNRLYWYRQTLGQGPEFLTYFQNEAQLEKSRLLSDRFSAERPKGSFSTLEIQRTEQGDSAMYLCASSHSGQETQYFGPGTRLLVL.

This chain uses TRBV27 with TRBJ2-7; 9 bases line up with TRBD1. J gave up 6 bases and V 5 bases, and 14 bases lay outside the gene matches. Germline loops: CDR1 MNHEY, CDR2 SMNVEV (reference sequence). This CDR3 has 16 residues. CDR3 in amino acids: CASSRQGVPKSLEQYF. CDR3 in DNA: TGTGCCAGCAGTCGACAGGGGGTACCCAAATCCCTCGAGCAGTACTTC.

The table lists this clone with a few counts. V gene TRBV5-6 combines with J gene TRBJ1-1; 7 bases agree with TRBD1. With 4 bases clipped from V and 11 bases from J, the junction kept 11 bases outside the gene matches. The CDR3 spans 13 residues. CDR1 is SGHDT, CDR2 YYEEEE, per germline. The CDR3 spells CASSPNWDRPAFF. The CDR3, as DNA: TGTGCCAGCAGCCCCAACTGGGACAGACCGGCTTTCTTT.

About this clone itself: Other DNA variants within this sample encode the same CDR3. This chain joins TRBV4-3 and TRBJ1-1; no firm D call. Trimming took off 6 bases at V and 1 base at J, with 12 bases between the two ends. This CDR3 has 14 amino acids. The germline V gene encodes CDR1 LGHNA and CDR2 YSLEER. The CDR3 DNA reads TGCGCCAGCAGTCCTGTCGGCGGGAACACTGAAGCTTTCTTT. This gives the protein CASSPVGGNTEAFF.

The chain is built from TRBV13 and TRBJ2-1; TRBD2 matches at 12 bases. The CDR3 runs to 16 residues. V shed 5 bases, J shed 10 bases, and the junction held 12 bases outside the gene matches. In germline, CDR1 is PRHDT, CDR2 FYEKMQ (reference sequence). The CDR3 region has the DNA TGTGCCAGCAGCGTACTAGCTAGCGGGGGGGCAGGGGAGCAGTTCTTC. It is translated as CASSVLASGGAGEQFF.

This clone was seen once. The chain is built from TRBV9 and TRBJ1-1; D is possibly TRBD1 (6 bases). The CDR3 sequence is 14 residues long. V lost 2 bases to trimming and J lost 5 bases, with 13 bases between them. The germline gives CDR1 SGDLS, CDR2 YYNGEE. This CDR3 reads CASSVEGGSTEAFF. The CDR3 nucleotides read TGTGCCAGCAGCGTGGAAGGGGGAAGTACTGAAGCTTTCTTT. Full variable domain (rest looked up from reference TRBV9 and TRBJ1-1): DSGVTQTPKHLITATGQRVTLRCSPRSGDLSVYWYQQSLDQGLQFLIQYYNGEERAKGNILERFSAQQFPDLHSELNLSSLELGDSALYFCASSVEGGSTEAFFGQGTRLTVV.

This clone was picked up one time. This chain links TRBV6-6 with TRBJ1-1, with a weak D call TRBD1 (6 bases). This CDR3 comprises 15 residues. Germline CDR1 MNHNY, CDR2 SVGAGI (reference sequence). The V end lost 9 bases, the J end lost 1 base, and 18 bases lay between the germline ends. CDR3 loop: CASKLDEGGNTEAFF. The CDR3 bases are TGTGCCAGTAAATTGGACGAAGGGGGGAACACTGAAGCTTTCTTT.

This clone was counted between two and nine times. This rearrangement joins TRBV9 to TRBJ2-2, with no clear D. The CDR3 is made up of 15 amino acids. The V and J ends lost 2 bases and 0 bases respectively, with 8 bases between them. The germline gives CDR1 SGDLS, CDR2 YYNGEE. CDR3 loop: CASSVLHANTGELFF. The CDR3 DNA reads TGTGCCAGCAGCGTGTTACATGCGAACACCGGGGAGCTGTTTTTT.

The rearrangement links TRBV28 to TRBJ2-7; possibly TRBD2 for D (6 bases). Germline V gene lookup returns CDR1 MDHEN and CDR2 SYDVKM. The CDR3 totals 16 residues. Trimming removed 5 bases from V and 0 bases from J, with 17 bases in between. Here the CDR3 DNA reads TGTGCCAGCAGTCCCGAGTGGGGGGAGAGCTCCTACGAGCAGTACTTC. It encodes CASSPEWGESSYEQYF.

The J gene is TRBJ2-1, the V gene TRBV27, with 8 nucleotides matching TRBD2. Germline values: CDR1 MNHEY, CDR2 SMNVEV (reference sequence). Germline trimming cut 7 bases from V and 8 bases from J; bases unmatched to any gene: 13. There are 15 residues in the CDR3. The CDR3 loop is CASTLTSARSDEQFF. DNA of the CDR3: TGTGCCAGCACCCTGACTAGCGCCCGATCCGATGAGCAGTTCTTC.

The chain links TRBV5-1 to TRBJ2-5, with 8 bases matching TRBD1. After removal of 4 bases from V and 1 base from J, the junction contained 6 bases not matched to a gene. CDR3 length: 15 amino acids. Looked up from germline, CDR1 is SGHRS and CDR2 is YFSETQ. The CDR3 is CASSETGVPQETQYF. The CDR3 DNA reads as TGCGCCAGCAGCGAGACAGGGGTTCCCCAAGAGACCCAGTACTTC.

The chain links TRBV7-9 to TRBJ1-1, with TRBD1 matching 7 bases. CDR1 is SEHNR, CDR2 FQNEAQ, per germline (reference sequence). Unmatched junction bases numbered 7, after V lost 4 bases and J lost 5 bases. This CDR3 spans 14 amino acids. CDR3 in amino acids: CASSYLQGRTEAFF. DNA of the CDR3: TGTGCCAGCAGCTATCTACAGGGGCGGACTGAAGCTTTCTTT.

The J gene is TRBJ2-1, the V gene TRBV7-3; 8 nucleotides line up with TRBD1. V gave up 5 bases and J gave up 4 bases; unmatched junction bases: 7. Germline CDR1 is SGHTA and CDR2 is FQGTGA. The CDR3 has 15 amino acids. CDR3 in amino acids: CASSTRQGIYNEQFF. The CDR3 DNA reads as TGTGCCAGCAGCACAAGACAGGGGATTTACAATGAGCAGTTCTTC.